This record concerns one T cell receptor beta chain sequence. An input of roughly 0.5 to 1 ug of RNA was subjected to reverse transcription using random hexamers. TCRdb analysed the immunoSEQ multiplex PCR reads with MiXCR anew, one entry per CDR3 protein. This repertoire shows about 300,000 distinct CDR3 sequences, about 85% found once; its top ten account for about 0.11%. The data stem from a study of CD8 T cells in Susac syndrome. Germline loops: CDR1 DFQATT, CDR2 SNEGSKA (reference sequence). Trimming pared 0 bases from V and 4 bases from J, leaving 18 bases between. This CDR3 comprises 16 residues.

This chain links TRBV20-1 with TRBJ1-1; D perhaps matches TRBD1 (5 bases). The sequence derives from a human donor with multiple sclerosis. Sample: CD8+ T cells from PBMCs. The CDR3 protein is CSARDLTRTGLTEAFF. The CDR3 nucleotides read TGCAGTGCTAGAGACCTAACGAGAACAGGTCTCACTGAAGCTTTCTTT.